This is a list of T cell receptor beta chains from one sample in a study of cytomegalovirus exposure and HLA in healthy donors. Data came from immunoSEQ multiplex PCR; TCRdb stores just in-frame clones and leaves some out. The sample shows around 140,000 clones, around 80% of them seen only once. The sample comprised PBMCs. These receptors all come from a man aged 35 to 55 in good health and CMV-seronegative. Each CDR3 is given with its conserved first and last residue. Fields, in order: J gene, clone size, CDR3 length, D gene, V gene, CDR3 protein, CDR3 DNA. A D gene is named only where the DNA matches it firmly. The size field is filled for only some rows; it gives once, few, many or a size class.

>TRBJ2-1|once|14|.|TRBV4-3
CASSQESSHNEQFF
TGCGCCAGCAGCCAAGAGTCCTCCCACAATGAGCAGTTCTTC
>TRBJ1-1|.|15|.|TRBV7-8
CASSSQTGLNTEAFF
TGTGCCAGCAGCTCCCAGACGGGATTGAACACTGAAGCTTTCTTT
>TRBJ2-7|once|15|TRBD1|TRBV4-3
CASSQVGTGRYEQYF
TGCGCCAGCAGCCAAGTCGGGACAGGGCGATACGAGCAGTACTTC
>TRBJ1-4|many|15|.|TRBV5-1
CASSAIQGTNEKLFF
TGCGCCAGCAGCGCCATTCAGGGAACTAATGAAAAACTGTTTTTT
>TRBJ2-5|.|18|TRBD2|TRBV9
CASSVGSSGGRIQETQYF
TGTGCCAGCAGCGTAGGTTCTAGCGGGGGGCGGATCCAAGAGACCCAGTACTTC
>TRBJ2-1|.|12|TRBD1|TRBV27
CASSSPGGEQFF
TGTGCCAGCAGCTCCCCAGGGGGTGAGCAGTTCTTC
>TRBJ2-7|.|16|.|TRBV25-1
CASSDPNLLGAYEQYF
TGTGCCAGCAGTGACCCGAATCTTTTGGGGGCTTACGAGCAGTACTTC
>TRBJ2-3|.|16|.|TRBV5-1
CASSPLQGSSTDTQYF
TGCGCCAGCAGCCCCCTACAGGGATCTAGCACAGATACGCAGTATTTT
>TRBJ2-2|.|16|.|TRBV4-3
CASSQDAASAAGELFF
TGCGCCAGCAGCCAAGATGCGGCTAGCGCTGCCGGGGAGCTGTTTTTT
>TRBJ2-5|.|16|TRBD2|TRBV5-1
CASSSGGAGIQETQYF
TGCGCCAGCAGCAGTGGGGGAGCGGGGATCCAAGAGACCCAGTACTTC
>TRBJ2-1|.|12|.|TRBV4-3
CASSQAEGEQFF
TGCGCCAGCAGCCAGGCGGAGGGTGAGCAGTTCTTC
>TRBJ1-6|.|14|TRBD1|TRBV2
CATDRGGYNSPLHF
TGTGCCACAGACAGGGGGGGGTATAATTCACCCCTCCACTTT
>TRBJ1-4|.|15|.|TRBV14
CASSPWAATNEKLFF
TGTGCCAGCAGCCCCTGGGCAGCAACTAATGAAAAACTGTTTTTT
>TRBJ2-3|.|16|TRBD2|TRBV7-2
CASSLWGSGGTDTQYF
TGTGCCAGCAGCTTATGGGGTAGCGGGGGCACAGATACGCAGTATTTT
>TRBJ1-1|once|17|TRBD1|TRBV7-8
CASSFSTGKNLNTEAFF
TGTGCCAGCAGCTTTTCGACAGGGAAGAATTTGAACACTGAAGCTTTCTTT
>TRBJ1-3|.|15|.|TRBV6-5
CASSFRGGTGNTIYF
TGTGCCAGCAGTTTCCGGGGGGGCACTGGAAACACCATATATTTT
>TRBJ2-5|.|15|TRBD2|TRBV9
CASSVGGGAGETQYF
TGTGCCAGCAGCGTAGGCGGGGGGGCCGGTGAGACCCAGTACTTC
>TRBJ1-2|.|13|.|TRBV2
CASSEDSRYGYTF
TGTGCCAGCAGTGAAGACAGCCGCTATGGCTACACCTTC
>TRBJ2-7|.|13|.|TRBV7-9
CASSSSGLPAQYF
TGTGCCAGCAGCTCTTCGGGACTTCCCGCGCAGTACTTC
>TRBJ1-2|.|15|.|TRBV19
CASSNDRRDLGGYTF
TGTGCCAGTAGTAACGACAGGCGCGATCTTGGTGGCTACACCTTC
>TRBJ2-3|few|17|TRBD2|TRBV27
CASSLTVSGGGRDTQYF
TGTGCCAGCAGTTTAACCGTCTCGGGGGGGGGCCGAGATACGCAGTATTTT
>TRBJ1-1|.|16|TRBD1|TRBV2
CASSYRDRGGDTEAFF
TGTGCCAGCAGTTACCGGGACAGGGGGGGGGACACTGAAGCTTTCTTT
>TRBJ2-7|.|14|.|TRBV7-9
CASSLSNRDPEQYF
TGTGCCAGCAGCTTATCCAACAGGGACCCCGAGCAGTACTTC
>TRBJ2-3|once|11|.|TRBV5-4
CASSLTDTQYF
TGTGCCAGCAGCCTCACAGATACGCAGTATTTT
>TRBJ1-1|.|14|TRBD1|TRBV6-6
CASRDRERNTEAFF
TGTGCCAGCAGAGACAGGGAACGGAACACTGAAGCTTTCTTT
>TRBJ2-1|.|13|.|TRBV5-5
CASSLAREYEQFF
TGTGCCAGCAGCTTGGCCAGGGAATATGAGCAGTTCTTC
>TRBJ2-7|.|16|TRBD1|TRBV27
CASSDPGRGSSYEQYF
TGTGCCAGCAGTGATCCCGGCAGGGGGAGCTCCTACGAGCAGTACTTC